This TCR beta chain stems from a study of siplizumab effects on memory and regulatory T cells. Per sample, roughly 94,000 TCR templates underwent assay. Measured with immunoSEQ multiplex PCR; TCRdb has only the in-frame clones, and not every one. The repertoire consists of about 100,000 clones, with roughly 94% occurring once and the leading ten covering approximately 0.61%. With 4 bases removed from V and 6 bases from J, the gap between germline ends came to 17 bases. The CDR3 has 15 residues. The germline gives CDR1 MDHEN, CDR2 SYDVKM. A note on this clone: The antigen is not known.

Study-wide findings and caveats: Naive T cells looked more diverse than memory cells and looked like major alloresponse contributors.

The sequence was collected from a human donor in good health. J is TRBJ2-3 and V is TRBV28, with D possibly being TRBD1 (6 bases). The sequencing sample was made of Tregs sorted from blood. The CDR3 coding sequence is TGTGCCAGCAGTTATCAGGGGCGCCCAGGGGATACGCAGTATTTT. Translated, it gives CASSYQGRPGDTQYF.